This entry features one T cell receptor (beta chain) sequence. The data originate from a study of blood T cell repertoires in COVID-19. Study-wide context: Samples representing acute and convalescent COVID-19 were sourced from the United States, Italy and Spain. Sample material is recorded as cDNA or gDNA derived from T cells, B-cell-depleted T cells, or PBMCs.

As handled by the study authors: The assay estimated nucleated cells by amplifying reference gene primers. This table comes from immunoSEQ multiplex PCR, and its TCRdb copy is limited to in-frame clones, with some not included. The V and J calls and the clone size are those of that table, but D and trimming were determined from the DNA. This repertoire shows 100,000 or so clones, roughly 90% found once; its top ten account for less than 2.5%. CDR1 and CDR2 (germline): SGHTA, FQGNSA. With V trimmed by 0 bases and J by 10 bases, 6 bases remained unmatched. The CDR3 contains 14 residues. The sequence came from a human donor with active COVID-19. The donor label of this sample is uncertain. This chain connects TRBV7-2 to TRBJ1-1; the match to TRBD1 covers 9 bases. The sequencing sample was made of peripheral blood. CDR3 in amino acids: CASSLALEQGAAFF. The CDR3 bases are TGTGCCAGCAGCTTAGCGCTCGAACAGGGGGCAGCTTTCTTT.